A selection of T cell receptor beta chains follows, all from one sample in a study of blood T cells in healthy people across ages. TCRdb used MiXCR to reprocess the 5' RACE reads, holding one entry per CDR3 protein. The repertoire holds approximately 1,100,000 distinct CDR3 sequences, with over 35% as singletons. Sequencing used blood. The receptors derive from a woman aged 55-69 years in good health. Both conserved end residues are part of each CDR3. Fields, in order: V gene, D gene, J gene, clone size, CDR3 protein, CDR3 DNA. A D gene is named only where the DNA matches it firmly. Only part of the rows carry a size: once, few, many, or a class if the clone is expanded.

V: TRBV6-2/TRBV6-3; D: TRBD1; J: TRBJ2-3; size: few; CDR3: CASNPGTGSTDTQYF; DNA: TGTGCCAGCAACCCCGGGACAGGGAGCACAGATACGCAGTATTTT
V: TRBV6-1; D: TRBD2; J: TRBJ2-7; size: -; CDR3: CASTLSGRRDEQYF; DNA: TGTGCCAGCACCTTGAGCGGGAGGCGGGACGAGCAGTACTTC
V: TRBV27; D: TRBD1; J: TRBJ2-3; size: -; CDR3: CVSSRTGSTDTQYF; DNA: TGTGTCAGCAGTCGGACAGGGTCTACAGATACGCAGTATTTT
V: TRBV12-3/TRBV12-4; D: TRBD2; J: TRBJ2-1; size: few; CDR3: CASRPGTSGPREQFF; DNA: TGTGCCAGCAGACCTGGGACTAGCGGTCCCAGGGAGCAGTTCTTC
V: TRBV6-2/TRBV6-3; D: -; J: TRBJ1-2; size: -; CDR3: CASRPSGEAGYTF; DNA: TGTGCCAGCAGACCTAGTGGGGAGGCGGGCTACACCTTC
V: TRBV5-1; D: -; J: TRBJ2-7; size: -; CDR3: CASSSMEGVTYEQYF; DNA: TGCGCCAGCAGCTCGATGGAGGGGGTTACCTACGAGCAGTACTTC
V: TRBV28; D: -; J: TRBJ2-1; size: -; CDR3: CTSSVARTNEQFF; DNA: TGTACCAGCAGTGTAGCTAGGACCAATGAGCAGTTCTTC
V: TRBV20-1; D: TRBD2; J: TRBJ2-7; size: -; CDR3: CSARDPRLAGVVNEQYF; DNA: TGCAGTGCTAGAGACCCCCGACTAGCGGGAGTGGTCAATGAGCAGTACTTC
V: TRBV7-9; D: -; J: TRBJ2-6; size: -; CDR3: CASSLGRGQAQAGANVLTF; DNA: TGTGCCAGCAGCTTAGGTCGTGGGCAGGCCCAGGCGGGGGCCAACGTCCTGACTTTC
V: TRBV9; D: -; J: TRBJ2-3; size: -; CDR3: CASSVRGPRSGTDTQYF; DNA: TGTGCCAGCAGCGTCCGGGGGCCCAGGAGTGGCACAGATACGCAGTATTTT
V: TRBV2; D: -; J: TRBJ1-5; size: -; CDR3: CASGAELNQPQHF; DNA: TGTGCCAGCGGGGCGGAACTAAATCAGCCCCAGCATTTT
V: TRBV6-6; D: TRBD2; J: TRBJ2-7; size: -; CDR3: CASSQGLAVGYEQYF; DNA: TGTGCCAGCAGCCAGGGACTAGCGGTTGGCTACGAGCAGTACTTC
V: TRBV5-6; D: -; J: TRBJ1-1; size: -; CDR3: CASSPAPATEAFF; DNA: TGTGCCAGCAGCCCTGCGCCTGCCACGGAAGCTTTCTTT
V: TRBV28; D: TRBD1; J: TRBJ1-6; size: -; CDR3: CASSWTGGNSPLHF; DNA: TGTGCCAGCAGCTGGACAGGCGGTAATTCACCCCTCCACTTT
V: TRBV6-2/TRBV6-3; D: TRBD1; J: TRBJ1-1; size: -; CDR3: CASSYSQGKMDTEAFF; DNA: TGTGCCAGCAGTTACTCACAGGGGAAGATGGACACTGAAGCTTTCTTT
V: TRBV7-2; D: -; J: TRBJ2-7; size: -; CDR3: CASSSRQTYEQYF; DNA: TGTGCCAGCAGCTCCAGACAGACCTACGAGCAGTACTTC
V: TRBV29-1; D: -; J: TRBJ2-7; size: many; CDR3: CSVDLGNEQYF; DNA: TGCAGCGTTGATTTAGGGAACGAGCAGTACTTC
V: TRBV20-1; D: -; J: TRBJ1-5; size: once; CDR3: CSARPGLNQPQHF; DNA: TGCAGTGCCCGACCAGGGCTCAATCAGCCCCAGCATTTT
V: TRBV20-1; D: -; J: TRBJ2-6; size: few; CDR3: CSARDFRGSGANVLTF; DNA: TGCAGTGCTAGAGACTTCAGGGGTTCTGGGGCCAACGTCCTGACTTTC
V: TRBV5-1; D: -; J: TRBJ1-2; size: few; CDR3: CASSLAEGNWGYTF; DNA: TGCGCCAGCAGCTTGGCCGAGGGGAACTGGGGCTACACCTTC
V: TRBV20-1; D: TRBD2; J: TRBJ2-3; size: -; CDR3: CSARTSGRSTDTRYF; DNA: TGCAGTGCTAGGACTAGCGGGAGGAGCACAGATACGCGGTATTTT
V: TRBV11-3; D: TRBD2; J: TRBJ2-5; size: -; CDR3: CASSLGAGTYNEQYF; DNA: TGTGCCAGCAGCTTAGGAGCGGGAACCTACAATGAGCAGTACTTC
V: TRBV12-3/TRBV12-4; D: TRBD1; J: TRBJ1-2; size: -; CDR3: CASSPRTGTTYGYTF; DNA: TGTGCCAGCAGTCCCCGGACAGGGACTACTTATGGCTACACCTTC
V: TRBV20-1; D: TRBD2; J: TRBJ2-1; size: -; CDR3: CSARTSGRPYDEQFF; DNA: TGCAGTGCTAGGACTAGCGGGCGCCCCTACGATGAGCAGTTCTTC
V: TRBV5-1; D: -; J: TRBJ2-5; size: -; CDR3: CASTVLGEVEEAQYF; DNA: TGCGCCAGCACCGTCCTCGGGGAGGTGGAAGAGGCCCAGTACTTC
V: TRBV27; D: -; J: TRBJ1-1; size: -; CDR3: CASRAGTEAFF; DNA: TGTGCCAGCAGAGCCGGGACAGAAGCTTTCTTT
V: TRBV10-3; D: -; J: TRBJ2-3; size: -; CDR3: CAIMTENTDTQYF; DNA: TGTGCCATAATGACAGAGAACACAGATACGCAGTATTTT
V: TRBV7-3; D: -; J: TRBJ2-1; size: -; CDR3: CASSLTGGRTDEQFF; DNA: TGTGCCAGCAGCTTAACTGGGGGGCGAACGGATGAGCAGTTCTTC
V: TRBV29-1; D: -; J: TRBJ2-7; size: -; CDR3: CSVETPGGNYEQYF; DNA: TGCAGCGTTGAAACCCCCGGGGGTAACTACGAGCAGTACTTC
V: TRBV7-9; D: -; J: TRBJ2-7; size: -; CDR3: CASSLGQWYEQYF; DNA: TGTGCCAGCAGCTTAGGTCAGTGGTACGAGCAGTACTTC
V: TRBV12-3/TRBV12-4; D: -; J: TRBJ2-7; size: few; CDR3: CASSFQGLSYEQYF; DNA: TGTGCCAGCAGTTTCCAGGGGCTCTCCTACGAGCAGTACTTC
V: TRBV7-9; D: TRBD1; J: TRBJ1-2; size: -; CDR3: CASSRPTGEDYGYTF; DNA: TGTGCCAGCAGCCGACCGACAGGGGAGGACTATGGCTACACCTTC
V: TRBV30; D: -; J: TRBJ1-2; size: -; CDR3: CASSRGNPDGYTF; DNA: TGTGCCAGCTCGAGGGGTAATCCCGATGGCTACACCTTC
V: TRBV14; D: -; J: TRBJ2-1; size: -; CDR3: CASSQGGSGKQFF; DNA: TGTGCCAGCAGCCAAGGGGGTTCCGGGAAGCAGTTCTTC
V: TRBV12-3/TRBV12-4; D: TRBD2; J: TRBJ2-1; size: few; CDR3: CASSLTLRREGPGEQFF; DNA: TGTGCCAGCAGTTTAACCCTTCGGCGGGAGGGCCCTGGTGAGCAGTTCTTC
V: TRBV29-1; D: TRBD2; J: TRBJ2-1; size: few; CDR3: CSVDRLAVYNEQFF; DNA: TGCAGCGTTGATCGTCTAGCGGTCTACAATGAGCAGTTCTTC
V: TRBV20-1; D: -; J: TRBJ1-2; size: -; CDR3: CSASDYGQRPYGYTF; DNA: TGCAGTGCAAGCGACTATGGACAGCGCCCTTATGGCTACACCTTC
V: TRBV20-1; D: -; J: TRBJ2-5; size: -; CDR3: CSARVAGLDYGEQYF; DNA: TGCAGTGCTAGAGTGGCGGGCTTGGACTATGGTGAGCAGTACTTC
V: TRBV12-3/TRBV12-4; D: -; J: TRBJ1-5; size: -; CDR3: CASSLGGTYSNQPQHF; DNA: TGTGCCAGCAGTTTGGGCGGCACCTATAGCAATCAGCCCCAGCATTTT
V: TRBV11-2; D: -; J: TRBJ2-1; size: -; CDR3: CASSLRQDLSYNEQFF; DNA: TGTGCCAGCAGCTTACGACAGGACCTCTCCTACAATGAGCAGTTCTTC
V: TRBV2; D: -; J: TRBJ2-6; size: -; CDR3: CASTPTGRTSGANVLTF; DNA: TGTGCCAGCACCCCGACAGGTCGAACCTCTGGGGCCAACGTCCTGACTTTC
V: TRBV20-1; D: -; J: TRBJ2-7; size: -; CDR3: CSAPPVSSYEQYF; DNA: TGCAGTGCTCCACCAGTCAGCTCCTACGAGCAGTACTTC
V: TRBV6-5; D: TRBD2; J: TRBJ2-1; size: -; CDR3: CASARLAGVPENEQFF; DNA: TGTGCCAGTGCTCGGCTAGCGGGAGTGCCCGAGAATGAGCAGTTCTTC
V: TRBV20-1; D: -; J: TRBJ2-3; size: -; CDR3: CSARFSPASTDTQYF; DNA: TGCAGTGCCCGATTTTCCCCCGCTAGCACAGATACGCAGTATTTT
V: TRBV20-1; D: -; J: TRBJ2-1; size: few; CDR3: CSARRAGVGNEQFF; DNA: TGCAGTGCTCGCCGGGCGGGTGTGGGGAATGAGCAGTTCTTC